The 24 T cell receptor beta chains below come from one sample, sequenced in a study of CXCR3-negative and CXCR3-positive naive CD8 T cells. Overall study findings and caveats: CXCR3-positive naive cells had TRB CDR3s that were more hydrophobic than CXCR3-negative naive cells had.

UMI-tagged TRB cDNA libraries were built via 5' RACE. From the 5' RACE reads, TCRdb lists one entry per CDR3 protein and no DNA. The listing records tens of thousands of distinct CDR3 sequences. Their antigens remain unidentified. The sequencing sample was made of naive CXCR3+ CD8+ T cells from blood. The subset: CD45RO-CCR7+CD27+CD95- naive CD8+ T cells expressing CXCR3 (TNR3+). These receptors all stem from a human donor in good health. Some clones in this sample may be carry-over from other donors' samples.

The V gene is TRBV7-9, the J gene TRBJ1-2; TCRdb proposes TRBD1, but this gene call is untestable without DNA. CDR1 SEHNR and CDR2 FQNEAQ come from the germline V gene (reference sequence). The CDR3 contains 15 residues. CDR3 amino acids: CASRVTGGAGDGYTF.

The chain combines TRBV6-2 or TRBV6-3 with TRBJ1-5; the D call of TRBD1 rests on TCRdb alone, since no DNA is present to check it. The CDR3 sequence is 14 residues long. Looked up from germline, CDR1 is MNHEY and CDR2 is SVGEGT. CDR3 residues: CASTTGHVLQPQHF.

The chain has TRBV5-1 and TRBJ2-5. The CDR3 runs 15 residues. In germline, CDR1 is SGHRS, CDR2 YFSETQ. CDR3 residues: CASRDRQWTQETQYF.

The V call is TRBV27, the J call TRBJ1-2. CDR3 length: 13 residues. Germline V gene lookup returns CDR1 MNHEY and CDR2 SMNVEV (reference sequence). This chain's CDR3 is CASSFEGGYGYTF.

This sequence joins TRBV7-3 and TRBJ1-2. The length of the CDR3 is 14 residues. Per germline, CDR1 SGHTA and CDR2 FQGTGA. The CDR3 spells CASSFSDGNYGYTF.

The chain employs TRBV6-5 and TRBJ2-4. This CDR3 has 15 residues. Germline V CDR1 and CDR2: MNHEY, SVGAGI. The CDR3 sequence: CASSYSYLAKNIQYF.

V gene TRBV6-5 combines with J gene TRBJ2-7; TCRdb's D call of TRBD1 is untestable without DNA. CDR1 is MNHEY and CDR2 is SVGAGI in the germline V gene. CDR3 size: 15 residues. CDR3 sequence reads: CASSYRTGGEDEQYF.

The chain links TRBV20-1 to TRBJ1-2; the TRBD1 assignment by TCRdb is unverifiable without DNA. The CDR3 has 15 amino acids. Per germline, CDR1 DFQATT and CDR2 SNEGSKA (reference sequence). The CDR3 reads CSARGMGQRDYGYTF.

This CDR3 reads CASSTDSGGDEQFF. The gene calls are TRBV7-9 and TRBJ2-1; checking the TCRdb D call of TRBD2 is not possible without DNA. This CDR3 comprises 14 residues. Germline-derived CDR1 and CDR2 are SEHNR and FQNEAQ (reference sequence).

The chain carries TRBV6-6 and TRBJ2-1; with no DNA, the TCRdb D assignment of TRBD2 cannot be verified. CDR1 and CDR2 from the germline V gene are MNHNY and SVGAGI (reference sequence). The CDR3 is 15 residues long. The CDR3: CASSLSGGGYNEQFF.

CDR3 region: CSVDTTGTRDYEQYF. The chain is built from TRBV29-1 and TRBJ2-7; TCRdb names TRBD1, which stays unverified in the absence of DNA. This CDR3 is built from 15 residues. CDR1 is SQVTM, CDR2 ANQGSEA, per germline.

The rearrangement joins TRBV29-1 to TRBJ1-2; TCRdb reports TRBD1, a call that lacks DNA to check it against. Germline values: CDR1 SQVTM, CDR2 ANQGSEA. The CDR3 length is 14 residues. The CDR3 reads CSVATTEGAHGYTF.

The chain combines TRBV7-3 with TRBJ2-5; TCRdb lists TRBD2, though no DNA is available to test this call. Per germline, CDR1 SGHTA and CDR2 FQGTGA. CDR3 length equals 15 residues. CDR3 amino acids: CASSSLGGRGETQYF.

The chain couples TRBV5-1 to TRBJ2-1; without DNA, the TCRdb call of TRBD2 cannot be checked. This CDR3 is 15 amino acids long. Germline-derived CDR1 and CDR2 are SGHRS and YFSETQ. CDR3 sequence: CASRLGQGVGNEQFF.

The chain employs TRBV28 and TRBJ2-1; TCRdb indicates TRBD2, and absent DNA this call remains unverified. Germline CDR1 is MDHEN and CDR2 is SYDVKM. This CDR3 is 15 amino acids long. The CDR3 loop reads CASSLARTAYNEQFF.

The chain employs TRBV10-3 and TRBJ2-7; no DNA is available, so the TRBD1 call from TCRdb remains unchecked. In germline, CDR1 is ENHRY, CDR2 SYGVKD. The length of the CDR3 is 13 residues. The chain's CDR3 is CAISDQRDNEQYF.

The chain recombines TRBV6-2 or TRBV6-3 with TRBJ2-1. CDR1 and CDR2 from the germline V gene are MNHEY and SVGEGT. The CDR3 is made up of 13 amino acids. The CDR3 sequence is CASSYLSYNEQFF.

The CDR3 reads CASSPGHSYEQYF. V gene TRBV7-2 combines with J gene TRBJ2-7; TCRdb lists TRBD1, though no DNA is available to test this call. The CDR3 is 13 residues long. Germline V gives CDR1 SGHTA, CDR2 FQGNSA.

The chain has TRBV28 and TRBJ2-7; absent DNA, TCRdb's TRBD2 call cannot be checked. CDR1 is MDHEN, CDR2 SYDVKM, per germline. This CDR3 has 14 residues. The CDR3: CASSPPRELGEQYF. The full variable domain, in which reference TRBV28 and TRBJ2-7 provide the parts outside the CDR3, is DVKVTQSSRYLVKRTGEKVFLECVQDMDHENMFWYRQDPGLGLRLIYFSYDVKMKEKGDIPEGYSVSREKKERFSLILESASTNQTSMYLCASSPPRELGEQYFGPGTRLTVT.

The chain combines TRBV4-1 with TRBJ1-5; TCRdb lists TRBD1, though no DNA is available to test this call. Germline CDR1 reads MGHRA; CDR2 reads YSYEKL. This CDR3 has 16 residues. This chain's CDR3 is CASSQRDRALNQPQHF.

The J gene is TRBJ2-7, the V gene TRBV5-4; TCRdb's D gene call, TRBD1, goes unchecked for lack of DNA. In germline, CDR1 is SGHNT, CDR2 YYREEE (reference sequence). The CDR3 is made up of 13 amino acids. This CDR3 is CASSFRDTYEQYF.

The chain links TRBV2 to TRBJ2-3. This CDR3 comprises 12 residues. Germline V lookup: CDR1 SNHLY, CDR2 FYNNEI. The CDR3 loop reads CASTLWTDTQYF.

CDR3 sequence: CAIGERGEVSYNEQFF. This chain connects TRBV10-3 to TRBJ2-1; TCRdb's D gene call, TRBD2, goes unchecked for lack of DNA. Germline assignment: CDR1 ENHRY and CDR2 SYGVKD. The CDR3 is 16 residues long.

This sequence joins TRBV29-1 and TRBJ2-3. This CDR3 contains 11 residues. CDR1 is SQVTM and CDR2 is ANQGSEA in the germline V gene. The CDR3: CSVEETDTQYF.